A selection of T cell receptor beta chains follows, all from one sample in a study of T cell responses to AZD1222 COVID-19 vaccine. TCRdb's table, derived via immunoSEQ multiplex PCR, lists solely in-frame clones and lacks some. Among roughly 180,000 clones, roughly nine tenths were seen once, and the ten largest hold approximately 2%. This material consisted of peripheral blood, taken on day 0 of AZD1222 vaccination. The receptor set was obtained from an adult in good health. Each CDR3 is given without its conserved first and last residue. D genes are given only for firm matches.

cdr3_length	v_call	d_call	j_call	cdr3_aa
12	TRBV28	TRBD1	TRBJ1-2	ASSQGQFIYGYT
14	TRBV11-2	-	TRBJ1-1	ASSPNRGGMNTEAF
13	TRBV5-6	-	TRBJ1-6	ASSLRRTPGSPLH
12	TRBV7-9	-	TRBJ1-6	ASSLGGLNSPLH
10	TRBV30	-	TRBJ1-4	AWSPGTPLLF
12	TRBV9	-	TRBJ1-3	ASSVEGFGNTIY
12	TRBV6-1	-	TRBJ2-6	ASSDASGANVLT
11	TRBV24-1	TRBD1	TRBJ2-5	ATSGTGLETQY
15	TRBV27	-	TRBJ2-1	ASSPHSGIPLGNEQF
10	TRBV4-1	-	TRBJ2-2	ASFSNTGELF
13	TRBV11-2	-	TRBJ2-7	ASSLDRSGSYEQY
12	TRBV5-5	-	TRBJ2-7	ASSLSTGFYEQY
11	TRBV12-3/TRBV12-4	-	TRBJ2-5	ASRTGNQETQY
14	TRBV5-6	TRBD2	TRBJ2-2	ASSLFSGGDTGELF
13	TRBV28	-	TRBJ2-2	ASSLGGANTGELF
12	TRBV19	TRBD1	TRBJ1-1	ASRDRDRSAEAF
12	TRBV28	-	TRBJ1-3	ASSLLGSGNTIY
12	TRBV5-4	TRBD1	TRBJ1-1	ASSLGDRKTEAF
16	TRBV7-2	TRBD1	TRBJ1-1	ASSLMPGQGVGSTEAF
11	TRBV15	-	TRBJ1-1	ATSPIRGTEAF
11	TRBV3-1/TRBV3-2	-	TRBJ2-6	ASSPAGANVLT
10	TRBV7-2	-	TRBJ1-4	ASSLQDEKLF
13	TRBV20-1	TRBD1	TRBJ1-5	SASRTGLSNQPQH
14	TRBV5-1	TRBD2	TRBJ2-2	ASSWASGANTGELF
13	TRBV4-3	TRBD1	TRBJ1-5	ASSRDRDWNQPQH
14	TRBV27	TRBD1	TRBJ1-2	ASSSPIGQGDEGYT
9	TRBV3-1/TRBV3-2	-	TRBJ1-2	ASSRGRGYT
9	TRBV7-2	-	TRBJ2-7	ASSETLGQY
12	TRBV1	-	TRBJ1-1	TSSTNGMNTEAF
11	TRBV10-3	TRBD1	TRBJ2-7	AISRDSSDEQY
11	TRBV7-8	-	TRBJ1-1	ASSWGFATEAF
15	TRBV5-6	TRBD2	TRBJ2-3	ASSLVRMGLDTDTQY
11	TRBV28	-	TRBJ2-1	ASSETTGGEQF
15	TRBV6-1	TRBD1	TRBJ1-2	ASSDPGQGIRSYGYT
12	TRBV10-3	TRBD2	TRBJ2-1	AISEAGGLNEQF
11	TRBV14	-	TRBJ1-5	ASSRNIGQPQH
14	TRBV28	TRBD1	TRBJ1-2	ASTLNLGQGANSYT
13	TRBV5-4	TRBD2	TRBJ2-7	ASSATLAGTYEQY
12	TRBV19	TRBD1	TRBJ1-5	ASSMGQGIRPQH
12	TRBV5-6	-	TRBJ2-7	ASRWGELSYEQY
15	TRBV7-2	TRBD1	TRBJ1-2	ASSSPPGQGVDYGYT
12	TRBV27	TRBD1	TRBJ1-2	ASSWGGQTYGYT
9	TRBV19	-	TRBJ1-2	ASRDAQDYT
12	TRBV27	TRBD2	TRBJ2-7	ASSLAGATYEQY
14	TRBV10-2	TRBD2	TRBJ2-1	ASSQLRASGRNEQF
15	TRBV5-1	-	TRBJ2-1	ASSARPGTLSYNEQF
12	TRBV30	-	TRBJ2-7	AWSIGGDSYEQY
13	TRBV30	-	TRBJ1-1	AWSEPGLMNTEAF
15	TRBV5-1	TRBD2	TRBJ2-3	ASSLGLADPVTDTQY
11	TRBV18	TRBD1	TRBJ2-7	ASSPDRDNEQY
13	TRBV27	-	TRBJ2-1	ASSSLSSSYNEQF
12	TRBV18	-	TRBJ2-5	ASSPLPNQETQY
11	TRBV15	-	TRBJ2-7	ATSRDRFYEQY
15	TRBV9	TRBD2	TRBJ2-4	ASSVLGLADGKNIQY
10	TRBV30	-	TRBJ1-1	AWSGVTGEAF